These T cell receptor beta chains were read from a single sample in a study of T cell responses to AZD1222 COVID-19 vaccine. Generated by immunoSEQ multiplex PCR, the TCRdb table keeps only in-frame clones and is missing some. The table lists over 100,000 clones, 85% to 90% of them singletons. The material sequenced was peripheral blood, taken on day 0 of AZD1222 vaccination. These receptors originate from an adult in good health. Each CDR3 is given with its conserved first and last residue. A D gene is named only where the DNA matches it firmly. Clone sizes are given selectively: once, few, many, or a class where the clone is expanded.

CDR3,DNA,V,size,J,D
CASRRGITEAFF,TGTGCCAGCAGAAGGGGAATTACTGAAGCCTTCTTT,TRBV25-1,-,TRBJ1-1,-
CASRLVDGQNQPQHF,TGTGCCAGCAGACTAGTCGATGGGCAAAATCAGCCCCAGCATTTT,TRBV6-5,many,TRBJ1-5,-
CASSLPGTTVYEQYF,TGTGCCAGCAGTTTACCTGGGACTACCGTCTACGAGCAGTACTTC,TRBV28,-,TRBJ2-7,TRBD2
CASSYSIARVSYNEQFF,TGTGCCAGCAGTTACTCGATCGCTCGGGTCTCCTACAATGAGCAGTTCTTC,TRBV6-2/TRBV6-3,-,TRBJ2-1,-
CASSYSIIAGGQTDTQYF,TGTGCCAGCAGTTACTCGATAATAGCGGGAGGACAAACAGATACGCAGTATTTT,TRBV6-2/TRBV6-3,once,TRBJ2-3,TRBD2
CASVLGFEQYF,TGTGCCAGCGTCCTCGGTTTCGAGCAGTACTTC,TRBV6-5,-,TRBJ2-7,-
CASSLDSYTEAFF,TGTGCCAGCAGCCTGGACAGTTACACTGAAGCTTTCTTT,TRBV28,few,TRBJ1-1,-
CASSQDKDLAGELFF,TGTGCCAGCAGCCAAGATAAAGACCTGGCCGGGGAGCTGTTTTTT,TRBV4-2,-,TRBJ2-2,-
CASSLAAGTGVGTEAFF,TGTGCCAGCAGTTTGGCGGCTGGAACAGGGGTTGGCACTGAAGCTTTCTTT,TRBV28,-,TRBJ1-1,TRBD1
CASSEQTSGRYEQYF,TGTGCCAGCAGTGAACAAACTAGCGGGAGGTACGAGCAGTACTTC,TRBV2,-,TRBJ2-7,TRBD2
CASSLSTVSGNTIYF,TGTGCCAGCAGCTTATCGACAGTCTCTGGAAACACCATATATTTT,TRBV7-2,-,TRBJ1-3,-
CASSLTNGELFF,TGTGCCAGCAGCTTGACCAACGGGGAGCTGTTTTTT,TRBV5-4,-,TRBJ2-2,-
CASSLTLGDRAGGFF,TGTGCCAGCAGCTTAACTTTAGGAGACAGGGCCGGGGGGTTCTTC,TRBV11-3,-,TRBJ2-1,-
CASSLGTRGNEKLFF,TGTGCCAGCAGCTTAGGAACCAGGGGAAATGAAAAACTGTTTTTT,TRBV7-9,-,TRBJ1-4,-
CASRRAGGSSYEQYF,TGTGCCAGTAGGAGAGCGGGAGGGAGCTCCTACGAGCAGTACTTC,TRBV19,-,TRBJ2-7,TRBD2
CASSLYPGDNEQFF,TGTGCCAGCAGCTTATATCCAGGGGACAATGAGCAGTTCTTC,TRBV7-3,-,TRBJ2-1,-
CASSPEGTRPYNEQFF,TGTGCCAGTAGTCCAGAGGGGACGAGACCCTACAATGAGCAGTTCTTC,TRBV19,few,TRBJ2-1,-
CASSIELSSGRYFYEQYF,TGTGCCAGTAGTATAGAGCTTAGCAGCGGGAGGTACTTCTACGAGCAGTACTTC,TRBV19,once,TRBJ2-7,TRBD2
CASSSGLAGVFGTDTQYF,TGCGCCAGCAGCTCAGGACTAGCGGGAGTATTTGGCACAGATACGCAGTATTTT,TRBV5-1,-,TRBJ2-3,TRBD2
CASSSGDRLMNTEAFF,TGCGCCAGCAGCTCCGGGGACAGATTGATGAACACTGAAGCTTTCTTT,TRBV5-1,-,TRBJ1-1,TRBD1
CAWGTIGTDTQYF,TGTGCCTGGGGCACCATTGGCACAGATACGCAGTATTTT,TRBV30,-,TRBJ2-3,-
CASSQSRTGQKTEQYF,TGCGCCAGCAGTCAATCACGGACGGGACAGAAGACCGAGCAGTACTTC,TRBV23-1,-,TRBJ2-7,TRBD1
CASSLDQGSPSPLHF,TGTGCCAGCAGCTTAGATCAAGGTTCCCCATCACCCCTCCACTTT,TRBV11-2,-,TRBJ1-6,-
CSARPSGETEAFF,TGCAGCGCCCGCCCGTCGGGGGAGACTGAAGCTTTCTTT,TRBV29-1,-,TRBJ1-1,-
CASSLGPGEGDTQYF,TGTGCCAGCAGCTTAGGGCCCGGGGAAGGGGATACGCAGTATTTT,TRBV7-2,-,TRBJ2-3,-
CASIFYRTGNTEAFF,TGTGCCAGCATATTTTATAGGACGGGGAACACTGAAGCTTTCTTT,TRBV6-5,-,TRBJ1-1,-
CASREQGAAYEQYF,TGTGCCAGCAGGGAACAGGGGGCCGCCTACGAGCAGTACTTC,TRBV28,-,TRBJ2-7,TRBD1
CASSLLGQAFTF,TGTGCCAGCAGCTTGTTAGGACAGGCCTTCACCTTC,TRBV7-9,-,TRBJ1-2,TRBD1
CASSERGPRSPLHF,TGTGCCAGCAGTGAAAGGGGTCCGCGATCACCCCTCCACTTT,TRBV2,-,TRBJ1-6,-
CAWGGPYVRGEF,TGTGCCTGGGGGGGCCCTTACGTGCGAGGGGAATTT,TRBV30,few,TRBJ1-3,-
CASSLTFAHDEQFF,TGTGCCAGCAGCCTGACTTTTGCGCACGATGAGCAGTTCTTC,TRBV5-4,-,TRBJ2-1,-
CASSFIGTGAYNEQFF,TGTGCCAGCAGCTTCATCGGGACAGGGGCCTACAATGAGCAGTTCTTC,TRBV7-3,-,TRBJ2-1,TRBD1
CASSRDIYQPQHF,TGTGCCAGCAGCCGGGACATCTATCAGCCCCAGCATTTT,TRBV7-3,-,TRBJ1-5,-
CASSTPRLAGGRTGELFF,TGTGCCAGTAGTACCCCACGACTAGCGGGAGGGCGGACCGGGGAGCTGTTTTTT,TRBV19,-,TRBJ2-2,TRBD2
CASSLAAGAPNEQFF,TGTGCCAGCAGCTTAGCAGCGGGAGCCCCCAATGAGCAGTTCTTC,TRBV7-9,-,TRBJ2-1,TRBD2
CASSLERDATEAFF,TGTGCCAGCAGCTTGGAAAGGGATGCCACTGAAGCTTTCTTT,TRBV5-4,-,TRBJ1-1,-
CASKVERNTGELFF,TGCGCCAGTAAGGTGGAGCGGAACACCGGGGAGCTGTTTTTT,TRBV5-1,-,TRBJ2-2,-
CASSLRREGQPQHF,TGTGCCAGCAGTTTACGCAGGGAAGGTCAGCCCCAGCATTTT,TRBV27,-,TRBJ1-5,-
CASSRQTGGNTEAFF,TGCGCCAGCAGCCGCCAAACAGGGGGGAACACTGAAGCTTTCTTT,TRBV4-3,few,TRBJ1-1,TRBD1
CATSDSSSGRSNEQFF,TGTGCCACCAGTGATTCCTCTAGCGGGAGGTCGAATGAGCAGTTCTTC,TRBV24-1,-,TRBJ2-1,TRBD2